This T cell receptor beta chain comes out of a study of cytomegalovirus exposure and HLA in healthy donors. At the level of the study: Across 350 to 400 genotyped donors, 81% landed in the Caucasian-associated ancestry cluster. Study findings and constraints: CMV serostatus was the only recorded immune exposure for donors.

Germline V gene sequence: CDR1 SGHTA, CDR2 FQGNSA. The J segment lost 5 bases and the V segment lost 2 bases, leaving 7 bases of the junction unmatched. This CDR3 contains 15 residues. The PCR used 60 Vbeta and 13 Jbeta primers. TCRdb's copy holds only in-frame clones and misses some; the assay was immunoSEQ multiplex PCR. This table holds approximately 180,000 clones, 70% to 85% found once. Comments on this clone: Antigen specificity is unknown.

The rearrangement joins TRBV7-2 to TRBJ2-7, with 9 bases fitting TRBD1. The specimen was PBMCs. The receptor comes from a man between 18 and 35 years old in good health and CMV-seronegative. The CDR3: CASSLSRDRAHEQYF. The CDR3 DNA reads TGTGCCAGCAGCTTAAGCCGGGACAGGGCCCACGAGCAGTACTTC.